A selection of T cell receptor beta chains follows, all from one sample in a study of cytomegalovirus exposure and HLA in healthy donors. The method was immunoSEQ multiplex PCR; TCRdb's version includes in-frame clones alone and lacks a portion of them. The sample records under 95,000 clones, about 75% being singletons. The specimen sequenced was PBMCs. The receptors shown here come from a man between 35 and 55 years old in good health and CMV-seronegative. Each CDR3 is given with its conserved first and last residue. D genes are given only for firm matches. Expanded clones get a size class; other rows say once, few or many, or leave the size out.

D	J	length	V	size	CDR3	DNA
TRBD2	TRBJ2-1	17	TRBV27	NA	CASSLSPGLAGGNEQFF	TGTGCCAGCAGTTTATCCCCCGGACTAGCGGGAGGGAATGAGCAGTTCTTC
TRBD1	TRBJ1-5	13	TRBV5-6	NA	CASSSTDREAQHF	TGTGCCAGCAGCTCAACGGACAGGGAAGCCCAGCATTTT
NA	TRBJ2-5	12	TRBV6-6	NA	CASSYSRETQYF	TGTGCCAGCAGTTACTCGAGAGAGACCCAGTACTTC
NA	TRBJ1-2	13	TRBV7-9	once	CASSSLDSYGYTF	TGTGCCAGCAGCTCCTTAGACAGCTATGGCTACACCTTC
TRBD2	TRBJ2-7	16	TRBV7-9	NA	CASSSEGSGGFYEQYF	TGTGCCAGCAGCTCCGAGGGTAGCGGGGGGTTTTACGAGCAGTACTTC
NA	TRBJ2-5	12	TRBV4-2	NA	CASSQAEETQYF	TGTGCCAGCAGCCAAGCCGAAGAGACCCAGTACTTC
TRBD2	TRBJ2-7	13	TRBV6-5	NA	CASTSGGSYEQYF	TGTGCCAGCACTAGCGGGGGCTCCTACGAGCAGTACTTC
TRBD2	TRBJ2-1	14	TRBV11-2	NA	CASSSSGGGREQFF	TGTGCCAGCAGCTCTAGCGGGGGGGGAAGGGAGCAGTTCTTC
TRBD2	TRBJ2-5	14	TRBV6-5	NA	CASSSLAAQETQYF	TGTGCCAGCAGTTCTCTAGCGGCTCAAGAGACCCAGTACTTC
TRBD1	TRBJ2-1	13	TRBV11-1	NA	CASSFGQGNEQFF	TGTGCCAGCAGCTTTGGACAGGGCAATGAGCAGTTCTTC
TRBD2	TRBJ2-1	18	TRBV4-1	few	CASSQDALAVDSYNEQFF	TGCGCCAGCAGCCAAGATGCGCTAGCGGTCGACTCCTACAATGAGCAGTTCTTC
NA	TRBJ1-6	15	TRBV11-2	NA	CASSLGAAAGSPLHF	TGTGCCAGCAGCTTAGGGGCCGCCGCCGGTTCACCCCTCCACTTT
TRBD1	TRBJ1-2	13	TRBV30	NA	CAWSAGTGNGYTF	TGTGCCTGGAGTGCAGGGACAGGGAATGGCTACACCTTC
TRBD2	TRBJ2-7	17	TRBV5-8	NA	CASSYKASGSYSYEQYF	TGTGCCAGCAGCTACAAGGCTAGCGGGAGTTATTCCTACGAGCAGTACTTC
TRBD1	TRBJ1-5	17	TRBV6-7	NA	CASSYNGAGGGNQPQHF	TGTGCCAGCAGTTACAACGGGGCAGGGGGAGGCAATCAGCCCCAGCATTTT
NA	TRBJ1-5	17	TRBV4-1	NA	CASSQGLVIGGNQPQHF	TGCGCCAGCAGCCAAGGGTTGGTAATCGGGGGCAATCAGCCCCAGCATTTT
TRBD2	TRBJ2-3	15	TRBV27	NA	CASSLGGIHTDTQYF	TGTGCCAGCAGTTTGGGGGGGATTCACACAGATACGCAGTATTTT
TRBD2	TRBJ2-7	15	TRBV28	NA	CASEGLAGRSYEQYF	TGTGCCAGCGAGGGGCTAGCGGGACGATCCTACGAGCAGTACTTC
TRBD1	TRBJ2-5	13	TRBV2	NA	CASRGQGVETQYF	TGTGCCAGCCGGGGACAGGGGGTAGAGACCCAGTACTTC
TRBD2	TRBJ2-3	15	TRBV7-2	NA	CASSLAAGSTDTQYF	TGTGCCAGCAGCTTAGCAGCGGGGAGCACAGATACGCAGTATTTT
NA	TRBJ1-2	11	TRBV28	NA	CASSSNYGYTF	TGTGCCAGCAGTTCGAACTATGGCTACACCTTC
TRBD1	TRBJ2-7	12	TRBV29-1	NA	CSARDSRYEQYF	TGCAGCGCCCGGGACAGTCGTTACGAGCAGTACTTC
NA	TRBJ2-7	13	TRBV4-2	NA	CASSQGERGEQYF	TGTGCCAGCAGCCAAGGCGAGCGAGGCGAGCAGTACTTC
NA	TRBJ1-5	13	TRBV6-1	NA	CASAEQGLQPQHF	TGTGCCAGCGCCGAACAGGGTCTTCAGCCCCAGCATTTT
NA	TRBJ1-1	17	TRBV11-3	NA	CASSSSWGFGGNTEAFF	TGTGCCAGCAGCTCCAGCTGGGGTTTTGGAGGGAACACTGAAGCTTTCTTT
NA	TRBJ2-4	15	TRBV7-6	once	CASSTPVGGRDIQYF	TGTGCCAGCAGCACCCCAGTGGGGGGGCGGGACATTCAGTACTTC